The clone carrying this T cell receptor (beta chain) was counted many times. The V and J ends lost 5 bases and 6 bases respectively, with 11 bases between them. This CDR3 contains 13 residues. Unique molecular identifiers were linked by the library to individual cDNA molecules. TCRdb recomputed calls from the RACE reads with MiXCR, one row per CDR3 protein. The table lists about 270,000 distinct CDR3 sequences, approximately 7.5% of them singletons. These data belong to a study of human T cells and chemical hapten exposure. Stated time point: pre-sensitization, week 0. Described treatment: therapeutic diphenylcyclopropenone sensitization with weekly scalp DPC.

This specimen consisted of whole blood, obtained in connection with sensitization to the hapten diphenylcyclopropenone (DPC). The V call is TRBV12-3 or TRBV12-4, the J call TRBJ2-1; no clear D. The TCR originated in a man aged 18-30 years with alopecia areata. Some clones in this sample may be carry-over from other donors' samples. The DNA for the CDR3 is TGTGCCAGCAGTACCGGCCCCACCAATGAGCAGTTCTTC. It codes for CASSTGPTNEQFF.